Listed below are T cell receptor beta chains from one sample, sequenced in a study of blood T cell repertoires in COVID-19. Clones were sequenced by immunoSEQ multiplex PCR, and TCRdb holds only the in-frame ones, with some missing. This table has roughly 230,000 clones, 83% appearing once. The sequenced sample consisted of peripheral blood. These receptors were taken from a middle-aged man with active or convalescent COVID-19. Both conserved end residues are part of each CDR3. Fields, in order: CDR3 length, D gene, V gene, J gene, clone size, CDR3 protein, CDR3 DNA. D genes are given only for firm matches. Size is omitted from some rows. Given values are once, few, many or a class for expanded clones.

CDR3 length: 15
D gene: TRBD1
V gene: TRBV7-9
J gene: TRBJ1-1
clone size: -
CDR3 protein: CASSPSDRGEIKAFF
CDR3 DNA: TGTGCCAGCAGCCCTAGTGACAGGGGCGAGATTAAAGCTTTCTTT

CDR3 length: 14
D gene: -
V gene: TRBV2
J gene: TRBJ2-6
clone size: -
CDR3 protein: CASSRREGANVLTF
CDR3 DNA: TGTGCCAGCAGTCGTCGGGAGGGGGCCAACGTCCTGACTTTC

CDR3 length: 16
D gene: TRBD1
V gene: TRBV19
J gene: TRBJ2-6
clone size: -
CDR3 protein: CASSIQGAAGANVLTF
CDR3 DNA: TGTGCCAGTAGTATCCAGGGGGCGGCTGGGGCCAACGTCCTGACTTTC

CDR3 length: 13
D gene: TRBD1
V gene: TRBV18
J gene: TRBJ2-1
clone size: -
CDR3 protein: CASSPGQNNEQFF
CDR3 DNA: TGTGCCAGCTCACCGGGACAGAACAATGAGCAGTTCTTC

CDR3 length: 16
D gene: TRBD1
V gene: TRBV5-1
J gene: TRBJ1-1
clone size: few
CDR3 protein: CASSPGTGGSNTEAFF
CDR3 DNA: TGCGCCAGCAGCCCGGGGACAGGGGGCAGTAACACTGAAGCTTTCTTT

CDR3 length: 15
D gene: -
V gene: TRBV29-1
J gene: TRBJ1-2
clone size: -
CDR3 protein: CSVVLKGQPNYGYTF
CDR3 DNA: TGCAGCGTTGTCCTCAAAGGACAGCCCAACTATGGCTACACCTTC

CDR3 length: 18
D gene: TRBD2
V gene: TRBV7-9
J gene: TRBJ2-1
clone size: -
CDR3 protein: CASSCTGLPTDSYNEQFF
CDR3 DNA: TGTGCCAGCAGCTGTACGGGACTACCGACCGACTCCTACAATGAGCAGTTCTTC

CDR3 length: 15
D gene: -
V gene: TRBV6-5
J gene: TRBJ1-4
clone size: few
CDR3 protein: CASRPGTATNEKLFF
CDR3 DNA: TGTGCCAGCAGACCCGGGACTGCAACTAATGAAAAACTGTTTTTT

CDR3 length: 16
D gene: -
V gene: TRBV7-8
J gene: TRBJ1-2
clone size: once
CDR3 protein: CASSSQGGFGNYGYTF
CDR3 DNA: TGTGCCAGCAGCTCTCAGGGAGGGTTCGGGAACTATGGCTACACCTTC

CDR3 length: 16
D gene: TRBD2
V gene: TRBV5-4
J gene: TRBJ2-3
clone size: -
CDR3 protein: CASSRRSGRARDTQYF
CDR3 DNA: TGTGCCAGCAGCCGGAGGAGCGGGAGGGCCCGAGATACGCAGTATTTT

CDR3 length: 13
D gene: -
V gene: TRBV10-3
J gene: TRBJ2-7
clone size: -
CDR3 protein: CAISEWAADEPYF
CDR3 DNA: TGTGCCATCAGTGAGTGGGCAGCCGACGAGCCGTACTTC

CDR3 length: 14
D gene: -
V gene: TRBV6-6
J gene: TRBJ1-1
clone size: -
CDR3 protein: CASSPQGEYTEAFF
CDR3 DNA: TGTGCCAGCAGCCCTCAAGGGGAATACACTGAAGCTTTCTTT

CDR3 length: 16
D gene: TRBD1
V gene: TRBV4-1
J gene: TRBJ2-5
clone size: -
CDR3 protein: CASSQGGTGRQETQYF
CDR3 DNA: TGCGCCAGCAGCCAAGGAGGGACAGGGAGGCAAGAGACCCAGTACTTC

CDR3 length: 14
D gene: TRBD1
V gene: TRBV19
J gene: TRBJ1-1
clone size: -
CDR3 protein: CASSNQGGRTEAFF
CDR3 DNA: TGTGCCAGTAGTAATCAAGGGGGCAGGACTGAAGCTTTCTTT

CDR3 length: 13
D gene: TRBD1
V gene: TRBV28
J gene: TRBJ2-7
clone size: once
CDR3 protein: CASRSGTDYEQYF
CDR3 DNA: TGTGCCAGCAGGTCCGGGACAGACTACGAGCAGTACTTC

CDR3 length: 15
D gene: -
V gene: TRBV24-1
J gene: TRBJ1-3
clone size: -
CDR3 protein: CATSANRPSSHTIYF
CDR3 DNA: TGTGCCACCAGTGCGAACAGGCCATCTTCCCACACCATATATTTT

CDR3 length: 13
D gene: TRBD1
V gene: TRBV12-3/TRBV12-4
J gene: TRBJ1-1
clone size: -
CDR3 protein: CASSRDSLFEAFF
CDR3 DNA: TGTGCCAGCAGTCGGGACAGCTTGTTTGAAGCTTTCTTT

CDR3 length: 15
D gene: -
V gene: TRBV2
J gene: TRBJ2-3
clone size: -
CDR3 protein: CASSGGYTPTDTQYF
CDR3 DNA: TGTGCCAGCAGTGGGGGCTACACACCCACAGATACGCAGTATTTT

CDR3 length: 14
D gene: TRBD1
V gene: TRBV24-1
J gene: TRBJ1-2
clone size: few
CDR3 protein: CATSEDTGGSGYTF
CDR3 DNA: TGTGCCACCAGTGAGGATACAGGGGGATCTGGCTACACCTTC

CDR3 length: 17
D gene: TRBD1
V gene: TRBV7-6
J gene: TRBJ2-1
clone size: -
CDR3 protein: CASSPGTGGERGHEQFF
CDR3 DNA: TGTGCCAGCAGCCCTGGGACAGGGGGCGAGAGGGGCCATGAGCAGTTCTTC

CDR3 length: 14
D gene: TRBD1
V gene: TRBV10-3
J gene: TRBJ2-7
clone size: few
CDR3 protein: CAISGPGQAYEQYF
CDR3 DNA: TGTGCCATCAGTGGCCCGGGACAGGCCTACGAGCAGTACTTC

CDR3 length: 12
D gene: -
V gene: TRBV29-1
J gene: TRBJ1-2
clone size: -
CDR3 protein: CSVGDTNYGYTF
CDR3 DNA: TGCAGCGTTGGGGACACAAACTATGGCTACACCTTC

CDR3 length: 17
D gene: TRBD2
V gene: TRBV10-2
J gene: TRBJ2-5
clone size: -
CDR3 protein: CASSDISGAGGRETQYF
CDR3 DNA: TGCGCCAGCAGTGATATTAGTGGGGCGGGGGGGCGAGAGACCCAGTACTTC

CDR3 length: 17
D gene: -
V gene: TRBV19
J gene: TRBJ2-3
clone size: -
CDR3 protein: CASGPGGRQASTDTQYF
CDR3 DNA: TGTGCCAGTGGACCGGGGGGAAGACAGGCTAGCACAGATACGCAGTATTTT

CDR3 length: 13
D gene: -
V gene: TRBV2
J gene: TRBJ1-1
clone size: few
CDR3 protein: CASSVNRDTEAFF
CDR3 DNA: TGTGCCAGCAGTGTTAACAGGGACACTGAAGCTTTCTTT

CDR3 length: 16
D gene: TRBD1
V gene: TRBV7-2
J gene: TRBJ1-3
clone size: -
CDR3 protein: CASSLALQGAGNTIYF
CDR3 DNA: TGTGCCAGCAGCTTAGCTCTCCAGGGGGCTGGAAACACCATATATTTT

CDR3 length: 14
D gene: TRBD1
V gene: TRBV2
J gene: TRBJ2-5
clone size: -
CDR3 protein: CASSELGGQETQYF
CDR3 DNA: TGTGCCAGCAGTGAGTTAGGGGGCCAGGAGACCCAGTACTTC

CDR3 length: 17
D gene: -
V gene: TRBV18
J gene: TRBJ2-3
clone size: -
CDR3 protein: CASSPPLLTDSTDTQYF
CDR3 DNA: TGTGCCAGCTCACCACCTCTACTGACAGATAGCACAGATACGCAGTATTTT

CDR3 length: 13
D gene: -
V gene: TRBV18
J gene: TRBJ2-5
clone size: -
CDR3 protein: CASSPLEQETQYF
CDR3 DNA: TGTGCCAGCTCACCTCTAGAGCAAGAGACCCAGTACTTC

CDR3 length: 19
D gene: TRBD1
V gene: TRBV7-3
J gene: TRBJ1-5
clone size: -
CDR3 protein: CASRIKQGEVRYGNQPQHF
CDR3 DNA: TGTGCCAGCAGGATTAAACAGGGGGAGGTTAGGTACGGCAATCAGCCCCAGCATTTT

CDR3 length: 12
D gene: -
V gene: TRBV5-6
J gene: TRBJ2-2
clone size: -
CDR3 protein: CASRRQTGELFF
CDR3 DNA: TGTGCCAGCAGGAGACAGACCGGGGAGCTGTTTTTT

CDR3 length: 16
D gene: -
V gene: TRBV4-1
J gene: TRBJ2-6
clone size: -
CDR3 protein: CASSPRDITGANVLTF
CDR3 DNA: TGCGCCAGCAGCCCAAGGGACATTACTGGGGCCAACGTCCTGACTTTC

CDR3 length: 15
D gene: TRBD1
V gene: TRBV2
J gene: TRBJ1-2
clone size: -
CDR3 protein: CASSRDSLTNYGYTF
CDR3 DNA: TGTGCCAGCAGCCGGGACAGCCTCACTAACTATGGCTACACCTTC